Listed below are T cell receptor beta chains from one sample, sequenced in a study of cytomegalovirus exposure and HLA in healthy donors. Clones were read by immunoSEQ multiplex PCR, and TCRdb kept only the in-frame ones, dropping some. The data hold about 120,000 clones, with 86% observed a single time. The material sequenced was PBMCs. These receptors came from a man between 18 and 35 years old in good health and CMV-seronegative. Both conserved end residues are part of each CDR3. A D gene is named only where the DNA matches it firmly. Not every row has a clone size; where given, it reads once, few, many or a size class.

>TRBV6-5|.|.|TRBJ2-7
CATSITGSYEQYF
TGTGCCACCAGTATTACAGGTTCCTACGAGCAGTACTTC
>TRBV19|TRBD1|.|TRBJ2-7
CASSIIPGQGGYEQYF
TGTGCCAGTAGTATAATCCCCGGACAGGGCGGCTACGAGCAGTACTTC
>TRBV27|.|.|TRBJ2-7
CASSSLPPVVPRSYEQYF
TGTGCCAGCAGTTCGTTACCCCCCGTCGTGCCGAGGTCCTACGAGCAGTACTTC
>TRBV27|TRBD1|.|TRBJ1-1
CASSHRGRFTEAFF
TGTGCCAGCAGTCACAGGGGGCGGTTCACTGAAGCTTTCTTT
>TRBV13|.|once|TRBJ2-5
CASSLGQGSSQETQYF
TGTGCCAGCAGCTTAGGCCAGGGGTCCTCCCAAGAGACCCAGTACTTC
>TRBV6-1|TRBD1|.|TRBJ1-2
CASRPGQGGYGYTF
TGTGCCAGCAGGCCGGGACAGGGAGGCTATGGCTACACCTTC
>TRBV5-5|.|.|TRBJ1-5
CASSSDIYQPQHF
TGTGCCAGCAGCTCGGACATATATCAGCCCCAGCATTTT
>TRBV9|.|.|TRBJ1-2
CASSAGGVYGYTF
TGTGCCAGCAGCGCGGGGGGGGTCTATGGCTACACCTTC
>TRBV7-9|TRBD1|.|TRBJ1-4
CASSPATGTENEKLFF
TGTGCCAGCAGCCCGGCAACCGGGACAGAGAATGAAAAACTGTTTTTT
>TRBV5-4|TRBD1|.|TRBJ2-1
CASSPWTGLNNEQFF
TGTGCCAGCAGCCCGTGGACAGGTCTGAACAATGAGCAGTTCTTC
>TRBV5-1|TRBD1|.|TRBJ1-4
CASSPTGQGVKRKLFF
TGCGCCAGCAGCCCTACCGGACAGGGGGTAAAGAGGAAACTGTTTTTT
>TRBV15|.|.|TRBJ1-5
CATSRERVQPQHF
TGTGCCACCAGCAGAGAGAGGGTTCAGCCCCAGCATTTT
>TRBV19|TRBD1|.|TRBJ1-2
CASRDSPNYGYTF
TGTGCCAGCCGGGACAGCCCTAACTATGGCTACACCTTC
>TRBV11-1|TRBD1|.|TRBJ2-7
CASSLSDRADYEQYF
TGTGCCAGCAGCTTATCGGACAGGGCCGACTACGAGCAGTACTTC
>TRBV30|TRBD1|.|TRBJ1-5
CAWSVGTGSKAQHF
TGTGCCTGGAGTGTTGGGACAGGGAGTAAGGCCCAGCATTTT
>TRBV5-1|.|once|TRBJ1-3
CASSSDIGNTIYF
TGCGCCAGCAGCTCCGACATTGGAAACACCATATATTTT
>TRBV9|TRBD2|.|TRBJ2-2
CASSVTGGGGVGELFF
TGTGCCAGCAGCGTAACCGGCGGGGGGGGCGTCGGGGAGCTGTTTTTT
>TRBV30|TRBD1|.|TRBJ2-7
CAWSLSIGGNEQYF
TGTGCCTGGAGTCTCTCCATAGGGGGCAACGAGCAGTACTTC
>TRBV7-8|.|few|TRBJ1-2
CASSLASQGANGYTF
TGTGCCAGCAGCTTAGCCTCACAGGGCGCCAATGGCTACACCTTC
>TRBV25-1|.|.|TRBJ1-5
CASSEPGWRQPQHF
TGTGCCAGCAGTGAACCGGGGTGGAGACAGCCCCAGCATTTT
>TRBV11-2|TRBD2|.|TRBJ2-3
CASSLVSGGSTDTQYF
TGTGCCAGCAGCTTAGTTAGCGGGGGGAGCACAGATACGCAGTATTTT
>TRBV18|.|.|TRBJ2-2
CASSPPAGFVGELFF
TGTGCCAGCTCACCACCGGCAGGGTTCGTCGGGGAGCTGTTTTTT
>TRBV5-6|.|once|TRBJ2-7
CASSFQGRTYEQYF
TGTGCCAGCAGCTTCCAGGGCAGAACCTACGAGCAGTACTTC
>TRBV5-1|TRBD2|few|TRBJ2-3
CASSFGTSRTDTQYF
TGCGCCAGCAGCTTTGGGACTAGCCGGACAGATACGCAGTATTTT
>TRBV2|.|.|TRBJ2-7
CASSEEGLYYEQYF
TGTGCCAGCAGCGAGGAGGGGTTGTACTACGAGCAGTACTTC
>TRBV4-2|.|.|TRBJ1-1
CASSPRTETRTEAFF
TGTGCCAGCAGCCCCCGGACAGAAACGCGGACTGAAGCTTTCTTT
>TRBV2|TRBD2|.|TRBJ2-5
CASTPGTSGTRTQYF
TGTGCCAGCACACCCGGGACTAGCGGGACCAGGACCCAGTACTTC
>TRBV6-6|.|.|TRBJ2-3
CASSYERTAGTQYF
TGTGCCAGCAGTTACGAGCGGACCGCGGGTACGCAGTATTTT
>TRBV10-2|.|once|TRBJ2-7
CASSESGVFDEQYF
TGCGCCAGCAGTGAGTCAGGGGTATTCGACGAGCAGTACTTC
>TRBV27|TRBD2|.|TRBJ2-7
CASSREGIAAYEQYF
TGTGCCAGCAGTAGGGAGGGGATAGCCGCCTACGAGCAGTACTTC
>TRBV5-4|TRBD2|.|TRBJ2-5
CASSPGGGAGETQYF
TGTGCCAGCAGCCCGGGGGGGGGCGCCGGCGAGACCCAGTACTTC
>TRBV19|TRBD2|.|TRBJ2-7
CASSRRTSGSLNEQYF
TGTGCCAGTAGTAGGAGGACTAGCGGGAGTTTAAACGAGCAGTACTTC
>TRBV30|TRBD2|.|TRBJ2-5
CAWNEIGLAGGLTQYF
TGTGCCTGGAACGAAATCGGACTAGCGGGGGGTTTGACCCAGTACTTC
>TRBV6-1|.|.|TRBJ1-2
CASSEAFGRVNYGYTF
TGTGCCAGCAGTGAAGCGTTTGGCAGGGTGAACTATGGCTACACCTTC
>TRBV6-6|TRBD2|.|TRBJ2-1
CASSYRSGREQFF
TGTGCCAGCAGTTACCGCTCCGGGAGGGAGCAGTTCTTC
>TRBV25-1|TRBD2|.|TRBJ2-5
CASSDEGRASETQYF
TGTGCCAGCAGTGACGAGGGGAGGGCCTCGGAGACCCAGTACTTC
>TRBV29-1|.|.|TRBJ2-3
CSVFYSTDTQYF
TGCAGCGTTTTCTACAGCACAGATACGCAGTATTTT
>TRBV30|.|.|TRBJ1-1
CAWTSGGYSAFF
TGTGCCTGGACCAGTGGAGGGTACTCGGCTTTCTTT
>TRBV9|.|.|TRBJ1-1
CASSARQDPNTEAFF
TGTGCCAGCAGCGCCAGACAGGATCCGAACACTGAAGCTTTCTTT
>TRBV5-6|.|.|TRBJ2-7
CASSLGTPVYEQYF
TGTGCCAGCAGCTTGGGGACTCCCGTCTACGAGCAGTACTTC
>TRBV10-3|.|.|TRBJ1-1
CAIVGDSSMNTEAFF
TGTGCCATTGTTGGCGACAGCAGTATGAACACTGAAGCTTTCTTT
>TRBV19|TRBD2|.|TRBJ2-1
CASSIGLAGGRYEQFF
TGTGCCAGTAGTATCGGACTAGCGGGAGGAAGGTATGAGCAGTTCTTC
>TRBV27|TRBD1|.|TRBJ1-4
CASGLPGQGNEKLFF
TGTGCCAGCGGCCTTCCGGGACAGGGGAATGAAAAACTGTTTTTT
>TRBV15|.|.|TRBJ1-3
CATSRALGGEGNTIYF
TGTGCCACCAGCAGAGCCCTGGGGGGGGAAGGAAACACCATATATTTT
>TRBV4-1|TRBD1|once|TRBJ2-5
CASSHQDRDQETQYF
TGCGCCAGCAGCCACCAGGACAGGGATCAAGAGACCCAGTACTTC
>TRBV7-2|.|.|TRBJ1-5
CASSLAGGARQPQHF
TGTGCCAGCAGCTTAGCCGGAGGGGCGCGTCAGCCCCAGCATTTT
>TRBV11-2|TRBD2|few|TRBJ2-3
CASSLGGLPSTDTQYF
TGTGCCAGCAGCTTAGGGGGACTACCAAGCACAGATACGCAGTATTTT
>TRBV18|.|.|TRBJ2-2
CASSPGGANTGELFF
TGTGCCAGCTCACCAGGCGGGGCGAACACCGGGGAGCTGTTTTTT
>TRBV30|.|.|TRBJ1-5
CAWGRAQPQHF
TGTGCCTGGGGGAGGGCCCAGCCCCAGCATTTT
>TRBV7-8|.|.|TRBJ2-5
CASSLVEVERETQYF
TGTGCCAGCAGCTTAGTAGAGGTCGAGAGGGAGACCCAGTACTTC
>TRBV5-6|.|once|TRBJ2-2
CASSLARRAGELFF
TGTGCCAGCAGCTTGGCTCGGAGGGCCGGGGAGCTGTTTTTT